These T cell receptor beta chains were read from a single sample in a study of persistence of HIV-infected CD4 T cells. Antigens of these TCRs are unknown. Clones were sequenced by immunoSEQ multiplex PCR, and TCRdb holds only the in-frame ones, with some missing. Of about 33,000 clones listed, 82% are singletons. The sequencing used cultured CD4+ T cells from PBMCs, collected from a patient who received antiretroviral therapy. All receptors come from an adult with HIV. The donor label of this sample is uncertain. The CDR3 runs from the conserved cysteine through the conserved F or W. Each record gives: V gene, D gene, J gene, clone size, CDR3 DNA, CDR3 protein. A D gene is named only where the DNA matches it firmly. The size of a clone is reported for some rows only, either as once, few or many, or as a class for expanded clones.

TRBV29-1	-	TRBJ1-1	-	TGCAGCGTCGCAGACAGGAAGAACACTGAAGCTTTCTTT	CSVADRKNTEAFF
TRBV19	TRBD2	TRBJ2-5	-	TGTGCCAGTAGTCACGGGGGGGCGCGAGAGACCCAGTACTTC	CASSHGGARETQYF
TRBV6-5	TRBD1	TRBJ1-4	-	TGTGCCAGCAGGACCGGGACAGCTAATGAAAAACTGTTTTTT	CASRTGTANEKLFF
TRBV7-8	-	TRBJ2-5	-	TGTGCCAGCAATCCTAGGGGGGGCCGGGAGACCCAGTACTTC	CASNPRGGRETQYF
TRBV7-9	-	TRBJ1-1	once	TGTGCCAGCAGCTTGCAGGGGACGGCGGACACTGAAGCTTTCTTT	CASSLQGTADTEAFF
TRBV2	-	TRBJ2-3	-	TGTGCCAGCTGGACCCCACCGACAGATACGCAGTATTTT	CASWTPPTDTQYF
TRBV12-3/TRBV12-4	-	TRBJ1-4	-	TGTGCCAGCAAATTTAGCGGGGAAAAACTGTTTTTT	CASKFSGEKLFF
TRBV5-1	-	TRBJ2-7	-	TGCGCCAGCAGCTCAACTCCGGGACAAAGCTACGAGCAGTACTTC	CASSSTPGQSYEQYF
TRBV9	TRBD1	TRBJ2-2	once	TGTGCCAGCAGCGTCAGCGCAGGGGGCCTGGGGGAGCTGTTTTTT	CASSVSAGGLGELFF
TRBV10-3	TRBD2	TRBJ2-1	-	TGTGCCATCAGTAGCGGGGCCTCCTACAATGAGCAGTTCTTC	CAISSGASYNEQFF
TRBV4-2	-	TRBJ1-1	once	TGTGCCAGCAGCCAAGAAGGAAGGAACACTGAAGCTTTCTTT	CASSQEGRNTEAFF
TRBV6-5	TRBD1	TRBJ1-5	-	TGTGCCAGCTCTGGGGGACAGGGTAAAGGCCAGCCCCAGCATTTT	CASSGGQGKGQPQHF
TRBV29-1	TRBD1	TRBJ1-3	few	TGCAGCGTCCAGACAGGGCCTGGAAACACCATATATTTT	CSVQTGPGNTIYF
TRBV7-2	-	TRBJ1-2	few	TGTGCCAGCAGCTTTAGGGACTTAACTAACTATGGCTACACCTTC	CASSFRDLTNYGYTF
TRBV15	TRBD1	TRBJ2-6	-	TGTGCCACCAGCAGAGATCTGGGGACAGGGGAGTCTGGGGCCAACGTCCTGACTTTC	CATSRDLGTGESGANVLTF
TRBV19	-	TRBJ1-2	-	TGTGCCAGTAGTCCACAAATGGGTAACTATGGCTACACCTTC	CASSPQMGNYGYTF
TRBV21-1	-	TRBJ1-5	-	TGTGCCAGCAGCAAATTGGGTCAGGGTTATCAGCCCCAGCATTTT	CASSKLGQGYQPQHF
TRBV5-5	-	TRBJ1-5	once	TGTGCCAGCAGCTTGAAAGGGGACAATCAGCCCCAGCATTTT	CASSLKGDNQPQHF
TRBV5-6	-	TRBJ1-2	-	TGTGCCAGCAGCTTGGACAGGGAGAGGGGGACCTTC	CASSLDRERGTF
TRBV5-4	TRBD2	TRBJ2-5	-	TGTGCCAGGCTTGTGGCGGGGGAAGAGACCCAGTACTTC	CARLVAGEETQYF
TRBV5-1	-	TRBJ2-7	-	TGCGCCAGCAGCCCGGAAAGTTCCTTCGGCGAGCAGTACTTC	CASSPESSFGEQYF
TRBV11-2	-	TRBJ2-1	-	TGTGCCAGCAGCTTAGATTGGGAGCACAATGAGCAGTTCTTC	CASSLDWEHNEQFF
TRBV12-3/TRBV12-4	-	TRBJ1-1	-	TGTGCCAGCAATCCTACAGGCTTTTCTGAAGCTTTCTTT	CASNPTGFSEAFF